The sequence of this T cell receptor beta chain was determined in a study of response to subunit inactivated influenza vaccine. Study results and caveats: With each seasonal influenza vaccination, the authors suggested, few new T cells are recruited.

Points on this clonotype: Its antigen is unknown.

One entry per CDR3 protein results from TCRdb running MiXCR on the RT-PCR reads. The sample yields approximately 500,000 distinct CDR3 sequences, roughly 25% seen once. The sample was also reused in another study, on T cells expressing NK-cell markers. From that report: Beta-chain TCR cDNA was generated via 5'RACE template switching with UMIs. Several experiments employed an anti-gamma-delta TCR antibody to confine sorting to alpha-beta TCR T cells.

This TCR was recovered from a man in his forties or fifties who received an inactivated influenza vaccine. The material was CD4+ T cells sorted from PBMCs, obtained 11 to 12 days after vaccination.

CDR3 sequence: CSVAEGFYSNQPQHF. CDR3 coding DNA: TGCAGCGTTGCGGAGGGCTTTTATAGCAATCAGCCCCAGCATTTT. V is TRBV29-1 and J is TRBJ1-5; D gene unclear. The length of the CDR3 is 15 residues. Between the trimmed V and J ends, which lost 4 bases and 0 bases, there was a span of 13 bases. Germline lookup yields CDR1 SQVTM and CDR2 ANQGSEA.